The T cell receptor (beta chain) under discussion was sequenced for a study of OX40 agonist ivuxolimab in advanced cancers. As for the study more broadly: The costimulatory receptor OX40 (CD134) was targeted by ivuxolimab, a fully human IgG2 agonistic monoclonal antibody. The monotherapy dose-escalation portion (N ≈ 52 patients) of the phase I ivuxolimab trial is reported in the paper. Of the roughly 50 dose-escalation patients, hepatocellular carcinoma was present in some 19, melanoma in around 15, renal cell carcinoma in 9 and head and neck cancer in 9. Intravenous ivuxolimab was administered to patients every 2 weeks at six dose levels: 0.01, 0.1, 0.3, 1.5, 3 and 10 mg/kg. A male proportion of roughly 85% and a mean age of around 60 years, ranging from 23 to 79, were recorded for the dose-escalation cohort. Partial responses occurred in three dose-escalation patients: two with cutaneous melanoma and one with hepatocellular carcinoma. Patients were allowed to have had prior anti-PD-1, anti-PD-L1 or anti-CTLA-4 therapy, and less than 45% of the dose-escalation patients had previously received checkpoint inhibitors. The point of sequencing TCRbeta in the periphery was to test whether ivuxolimab changed TCR sequence diversity and drove clonal T-cell expansion.

The investigation overall reported the following: Low levels of normalized T-cell clonal expansion were also seen in some patients who did not respond. At doses from 0.1 to 3.0 mg/kg, clonal expansion was seen in both CD4+ and CD8+ blood T cells between baseline and week 6. The antigen specificity of the clonally expanded peripheral T cells was not determined. After ivuxolimab, more expanded clones were found on average in CD8+ T cells than in CD4+ T cells. In the 0.1-3.0 mg/kg groups, partial responders had among the lowest normalized peripheral clonal expansion, particularly in CD8+ T cells.

To sequence the TCRbeta CDR3 region, genomic DNA was isolated from the sorted cells. The immunoSEQ Assay was used for sequencing of TCRbeta CDR3 regions. In TCRdb, the immuneACCESS table is reduced to in-frame sequences with V and J assigned. These tables do not hold every clone; where another copy was compared, an unresolved V gene accounts for under half, and the others remain unexplained. This sample is represented by nearly 110,000 clones; about nine tenths of them were singletons. Around 0.47% of the sample comes from the top ten. The trial excluded patients who had a history of autoimmune disease or who were on systemic immunosuppression. Peripheral blood for TCR sequencing was drawn from every dose cohort at baseline, at cycle 4 day 1 and at cycle 7 day 1. Samples came from an open-label, multicenter, first-in-human phase I dose-escalation trial of ivuxolimab. Adults with locally advanced or metastatic head and neck squamous cell, hepatocellular, melanoma or renal cell carcinoma were enrolled in the trial. CD4+ and CD8+ T cells were sorted separately from peripheral blood before TCR sequencing.

Concerning this clone itself: There is no known antigen for this receptor. Base quality data are lacking; no much larger clone is found one base away.

V is cut by 3 bases and J by 2 bases, and the space between the germline ends is 9 bases. The CDR3 contains 14 residues, cysteine and phenylalanine counted. The sequence is cut down to CDR3 DNA, 42 bases in frame from base 1. CDR1 and CDR2, looked up from the germline V gene (reference sequence), are SEHNR and FQNEAQ. The starting material was CD4+ or CD8+ T cells sorted from blood, obtained in a trial of the OX40 agonist ivuxolimab. Here the chain combines TRBV7-9 and TRBJ2-3, and TRBD2 may be the D gene, going by 5 matching bases. This receptor was obtained from an adult with an advanced solid tumor such as melanoma, head and neck, liver or kidney cancer. The sequenced DNA: TGTGCCAGCAGCTTCGGACTCGACACAGATACGCAGTATTTT. This gives the protein CASSFGLDTDTQYF.